What follows are 3 T cell receptor beta chains derived from one specimen sequenced in a study of T cell responses to AZD1222 COVID-19 vaccine. TCRdb's table, derived via immunoSEQ multiplex PCR, lists solely in-frame clones and lacks some. The data show around 100,000 clones, around 86% seen once. Source: peripheral blood, taken 28 days after the second dose of the MenACWY control vaccine. The source of these receptors is an adult who received the MenACWY meningococcal vaccine as a control.

The gene calls are TRBV28 and TRBJ1-2, with D unresolved. V shed 6 bases and J shed 1 base, with 6 bases lying between them. Germline CDR1 is MDHEN and CDR2 is SYDVKM. The CDR3 is 12 residues long. This CDR3 reads CASRSNNYGYTF. Written as DNA, the CDR3 is TGTGCCAGCAGGTCAAATAACTATGGCTACACCTTC.

CDR3 in DNA: TGCGCCAGCAGCCAAGCCCCGACAGGGGGCGCGGAAAAACTGTTTTTT. Its translation is CASSQAPTGGAEKLFF. The chain joins TRBV4-1 to TRBJ1-4, with 10 positions matching TRBD1. The CDR3 loop spans 16 amino acids. The germline gives CDR1 MGHRA, CDR2 YSYEKL. The ends lost 1 base at V and 8 bases at J; junction bases unmatched: 7.

The chain couples TRBV29-1 to TRBJ2-1; TRBD1 is a possible D gene (7 bases). CDR3 size: 16 residues. Germline CDR1 and CDR2: SQVTM and ANQGSEA. Trimming took off 1 base at V and 3 bases at J, with 16 bases between the two ends. CDR3 loop: CSVEGDFRDSYNEQFF. CDR3 nucleotide sequence: TGCAGCGTTGAAGGGGACTTCCGGGACAGCTACAATGAGCAGTTCTTC.